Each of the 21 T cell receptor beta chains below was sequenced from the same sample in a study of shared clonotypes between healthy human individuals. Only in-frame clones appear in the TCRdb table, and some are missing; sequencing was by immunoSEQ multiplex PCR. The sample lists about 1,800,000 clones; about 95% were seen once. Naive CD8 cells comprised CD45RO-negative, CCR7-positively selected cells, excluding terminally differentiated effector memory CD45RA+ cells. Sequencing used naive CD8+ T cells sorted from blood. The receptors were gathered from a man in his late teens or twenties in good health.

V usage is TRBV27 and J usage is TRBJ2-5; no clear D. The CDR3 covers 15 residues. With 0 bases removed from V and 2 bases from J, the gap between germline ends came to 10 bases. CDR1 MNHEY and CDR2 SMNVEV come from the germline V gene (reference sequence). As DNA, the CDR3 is TGTGCCAGCAGTTTATCGATAAAAGGTCAAGAGACCCAGTACTTC. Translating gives CASSLSIKGQETQYF.

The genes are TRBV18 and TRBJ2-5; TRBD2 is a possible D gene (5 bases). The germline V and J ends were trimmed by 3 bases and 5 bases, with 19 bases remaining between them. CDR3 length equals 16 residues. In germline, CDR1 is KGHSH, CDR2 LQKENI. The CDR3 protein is CASSPVDGEGWETQYF. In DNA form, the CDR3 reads TGTGCCAGCTCACCCGTGGATGGCGAGGGCTGGGAGACCCAGTACTTC. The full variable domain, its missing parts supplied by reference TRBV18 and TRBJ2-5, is NAGVMQNPRHLVRRRGQEARLRCSPMKGHSHVYWYRQLPEEGLKFMVYLQKENIIDESGMPKERFSAEFPKEGPSILRIQQVVRGDSAAYFCASSPVDGEGWETQYFGPGTRLLVL.

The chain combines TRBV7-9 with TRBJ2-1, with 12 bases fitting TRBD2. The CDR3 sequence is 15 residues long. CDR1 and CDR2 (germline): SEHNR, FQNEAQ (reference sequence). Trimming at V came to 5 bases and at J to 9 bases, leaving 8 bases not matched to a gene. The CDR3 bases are TGTGCCAGCAGCACGCTAGCGGGAGGGCCTAGTGAGCAGTTCTTC. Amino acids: CASSTLAGGPSEQFF.

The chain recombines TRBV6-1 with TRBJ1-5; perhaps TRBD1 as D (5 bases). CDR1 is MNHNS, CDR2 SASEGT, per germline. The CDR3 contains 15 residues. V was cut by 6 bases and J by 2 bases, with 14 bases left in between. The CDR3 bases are TGTGCCAGCAGGGCAGACAGAGCCGGCAATCAGCCCCAGCATTTT. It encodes CASRADRAGNQPQHF.

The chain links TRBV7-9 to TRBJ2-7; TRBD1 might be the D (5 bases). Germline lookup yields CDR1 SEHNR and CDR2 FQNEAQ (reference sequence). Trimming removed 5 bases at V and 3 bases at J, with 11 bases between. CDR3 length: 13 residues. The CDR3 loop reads CASSNRQGYEQYF. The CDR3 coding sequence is TGTGCCAGCAGCAACCGCCAGGGCTACGAGCAGTACTTC.

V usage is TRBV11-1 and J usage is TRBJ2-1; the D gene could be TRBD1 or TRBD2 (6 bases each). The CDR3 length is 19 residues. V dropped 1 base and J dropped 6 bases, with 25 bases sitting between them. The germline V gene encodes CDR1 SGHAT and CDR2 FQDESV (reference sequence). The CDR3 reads CASSLEFVWVGGARNEQFF. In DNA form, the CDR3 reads TGTGCCAGCAGCTTAGAGTTCGTGTGGGTCGGGGGCGCTCGCAATGAGCAGTTCTTC. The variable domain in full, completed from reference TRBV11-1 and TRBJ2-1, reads EAEVAQSPRYKITEKSQAVAFWCDPISGHATLYWYRQILGQGPELLVQFQDESVVDDSQLPKDRFSAERLKGVDSTLKIQPAELGDSAMYLCASSLEFVWVGGARNEQFFGPGTRLTVL.

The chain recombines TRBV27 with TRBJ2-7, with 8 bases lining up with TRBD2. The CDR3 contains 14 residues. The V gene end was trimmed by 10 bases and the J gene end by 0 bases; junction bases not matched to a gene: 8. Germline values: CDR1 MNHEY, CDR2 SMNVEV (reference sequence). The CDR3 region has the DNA TGTGCCACCGGACTAGCTGGGAGCTCCTACGAGCAGTACTTC. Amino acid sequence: CATGLAGSSYEQYF.

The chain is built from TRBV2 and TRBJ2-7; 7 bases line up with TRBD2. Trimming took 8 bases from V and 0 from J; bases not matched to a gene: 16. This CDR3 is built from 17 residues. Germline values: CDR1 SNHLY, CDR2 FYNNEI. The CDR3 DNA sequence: TGTGCCAGCCACGGGGGGACGCAACCCCGGAGCTCCTACGAGCAGTACTTC. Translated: CASHGGTQPRSSYEQYF.

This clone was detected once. The CDR3 is CASSVGGQGHSYEQYF. As DNA, the CDR3 is TGTGCCAGCAGCGTGGGGGGACAGGGCCACTCCTACGAGCAGTACTTC. The chain has TRBV9 and TRBJ2-7, with 9 positions matching TRBD1. The CDR3 extends over 16 amino acids. The V gene's germline CDR1 is SGDLS and CDR2 YYNGEE. V trimming: 2 bases; J trimming: 0 bases; junction bases outside the gene matches: 6.

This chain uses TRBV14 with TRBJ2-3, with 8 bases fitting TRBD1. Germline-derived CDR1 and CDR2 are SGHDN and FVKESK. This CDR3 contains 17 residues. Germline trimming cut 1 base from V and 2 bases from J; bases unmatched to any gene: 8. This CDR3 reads CASSQGRNRGFTDTQYF. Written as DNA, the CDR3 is TGTGCCAGCAGCCAAGGGCGGAACAGGGGGTTCACAGATACGCAGTATTTT.

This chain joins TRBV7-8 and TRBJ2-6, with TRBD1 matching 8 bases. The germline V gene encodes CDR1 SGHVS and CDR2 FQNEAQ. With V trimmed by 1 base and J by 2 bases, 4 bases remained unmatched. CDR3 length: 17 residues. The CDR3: CASSLGMTGAGANVLTF. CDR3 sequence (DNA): TGTGCCAGCAGCTTAGGGATGACAGGGGCTGGGGCCAACGTCCTGACTTTC.

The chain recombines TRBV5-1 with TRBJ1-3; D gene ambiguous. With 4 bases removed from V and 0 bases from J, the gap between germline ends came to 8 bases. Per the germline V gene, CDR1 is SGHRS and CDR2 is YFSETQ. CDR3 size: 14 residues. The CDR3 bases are TGCGCCAGCAGCCCAGACGGCTCTGGAAACACCATATATTTT. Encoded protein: CASSPDGSGNTIYF.

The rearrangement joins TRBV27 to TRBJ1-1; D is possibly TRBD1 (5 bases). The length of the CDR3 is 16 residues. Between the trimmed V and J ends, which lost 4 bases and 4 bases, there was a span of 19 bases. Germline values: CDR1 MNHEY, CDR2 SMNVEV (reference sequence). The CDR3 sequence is CASSWGIRVAGTEAFF. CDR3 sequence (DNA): TGTGCCAGCAGTTGGGGGATACGGGTGGCCGGCACTGAAGCTTTCTTT.

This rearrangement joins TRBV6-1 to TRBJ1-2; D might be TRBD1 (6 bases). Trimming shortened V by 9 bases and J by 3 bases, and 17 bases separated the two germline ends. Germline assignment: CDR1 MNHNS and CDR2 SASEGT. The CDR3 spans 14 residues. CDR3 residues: CASTPGAFDYGYTF. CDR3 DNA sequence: TGTGCCAGTACTCCAGGGGCCTTCGACTATGGCTACACCTTC.

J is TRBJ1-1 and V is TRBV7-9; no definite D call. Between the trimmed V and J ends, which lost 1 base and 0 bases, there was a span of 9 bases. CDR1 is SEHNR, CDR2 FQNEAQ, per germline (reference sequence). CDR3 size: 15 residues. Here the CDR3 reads CASSLGSGVNTEAFF. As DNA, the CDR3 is TGTGCCAGCAGCTTAGGGTCAGGAGTGAACACTGAAGCTTTCTTT.

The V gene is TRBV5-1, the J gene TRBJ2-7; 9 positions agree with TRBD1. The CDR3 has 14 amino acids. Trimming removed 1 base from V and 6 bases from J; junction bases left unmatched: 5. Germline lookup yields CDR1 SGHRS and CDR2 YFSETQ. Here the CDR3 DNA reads TGCGCCAGCAGCTTGTTGGGACAGGGAGTCGAGCAGTACTTC. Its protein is CASSLLGQGVEQYF.

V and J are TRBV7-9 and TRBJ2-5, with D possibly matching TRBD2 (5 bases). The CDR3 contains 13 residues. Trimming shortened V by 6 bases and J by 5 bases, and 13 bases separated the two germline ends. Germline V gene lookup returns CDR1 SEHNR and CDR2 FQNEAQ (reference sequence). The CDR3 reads CASRQDYVETQYF. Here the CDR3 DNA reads TGTGCCAGCAGACAAGACTATGTCGAGACCCAGTACTTC. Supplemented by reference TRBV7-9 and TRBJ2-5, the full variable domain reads DTGVSQNPRHKITKRGQNVTFRCDPISEHNRLYWYRQTLGQGPEFLTYFQNEAQLEKSRLLSDRFSAERPKGSFSTLEIQRTEQGDSAMYLCASRQDYVETQYFGPGTRLLVL.

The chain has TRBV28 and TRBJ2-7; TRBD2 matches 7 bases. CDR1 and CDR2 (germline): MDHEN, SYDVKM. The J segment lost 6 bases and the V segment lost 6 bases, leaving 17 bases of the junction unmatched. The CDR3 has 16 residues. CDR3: CASRNPPGLRSSEQYF. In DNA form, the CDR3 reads TGTGCCAGCAGAAACCCCCCGGGACTACGTAGCTCCGAGCAGTACTTC.

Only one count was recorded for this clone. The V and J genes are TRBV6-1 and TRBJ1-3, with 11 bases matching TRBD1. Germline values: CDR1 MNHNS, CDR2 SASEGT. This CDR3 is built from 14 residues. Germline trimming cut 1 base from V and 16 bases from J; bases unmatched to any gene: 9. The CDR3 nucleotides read TGTGCCAGCAGTGAAGTCGCGTGGGGACAGGGGGAGTATTTT. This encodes CASSEVAWGQGEYF.

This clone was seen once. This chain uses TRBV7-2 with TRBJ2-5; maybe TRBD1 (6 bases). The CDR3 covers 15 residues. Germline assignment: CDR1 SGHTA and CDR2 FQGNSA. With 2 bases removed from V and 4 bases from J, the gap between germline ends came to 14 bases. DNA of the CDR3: TGTGCCAGCAGCTTACTTCAGGGGCTCGGAGAGACCCAGTACTTC. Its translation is CASSLLQGLGETQYF. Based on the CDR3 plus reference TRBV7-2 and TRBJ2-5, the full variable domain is GAGVSQSPSNKVTEKGKDVELRCDPISGHTALYWYRQSLGQGLEFLIYFQGNSAPDKSGLPSDRFSAERTGGSVSTLTIQRTQQEDSAVYLCASSLLQGLGETQYFGPGTRLLVL.

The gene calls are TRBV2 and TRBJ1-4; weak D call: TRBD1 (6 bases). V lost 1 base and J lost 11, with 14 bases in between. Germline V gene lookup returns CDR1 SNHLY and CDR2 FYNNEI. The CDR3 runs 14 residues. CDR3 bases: TGTGCCAGCAGTGAAGGGCAGGGGTACCCTAAACTGTTTTTT. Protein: CASSEGQGYPKLFF.